This T cell receptor (beta chain) appears in the sequencing data of a study of blood T cell repertoires in COVID-19. Trimming stripped 2 bases from V and 5 bases from J, with 10 bases between. CDR3 size: 13 residues. Germline-derived CDR1 and CDR2 are MNHEY and SMNVEV (reference sequence). Clinical history reported by participants formed the basis on which cohorts were assigned. Donors in Cohort 3 who had recovered were those with two negative PCRs, healthcare professional clearance, or resolution of their symptoms. TCRdb's copy holds only in-frame clones and misses some; the assay was immunoSEQ multiplex PCR. The sample contains 150,000 to 200,000 clones, approximately 85% of which appear only once.

This sequence was found in a woman aged 18-35 years who had recovered from COVID-19. Material for sequencing was PBMCs or T cells enriched from blood (not recorded which). The V call is TRBV27, the J call TRBJ2-7; no reliable D call. The CDR3 coding sequence is TGTGCCAGCAGTTTAAGTGCGAGAAACGAGCAGTACTTC. Protein product: CASSLSARNEQYF.